This paragraph covers one T cell receptor beta chain sequence. Its antigen is still unknown. The input lacks base qualities; no much larger clone sits a single base away. Interpreted using the paper, the time point label stands for: baseline before first vaccination. Vaccinee samples were obtained from the UK trials COV001 and COV002, which included a single-blind randomized controlled phase 2/3 trial of AZD1222 (ChAdOx1 nCoV-19) in healthy adults. For TCRbeta chain sequencing, PBMC samples from trial participants were taken at day 0 and at day 28 after the second dose. The CDR3 regions of human TCRbeta chains were analyzed by immunosequencing. Processing in the source paper ran as follows. TCRs in the repertoires were matched against a reference library of SARS-CoV-2-specific TCRs that had been generated with the MIRA antigen-specificity platform. Breadth meant the fraction of unique TCRs that were SARS-CoV-2-associated, whereas depth meant the fraction of total T cells that were SARS-CoV-2-associated. Using the MIRA data, each spike-specific TCR was assigned both to the spike region to which the TCR was reactive and to a CD4 or CD8 class. Log10-transformed breadth and depth values were compared by one-way ANOVA with Sidak's multiple comparisons tests. TCRdb retrieved this table from immuneACCESS and kept in-frame rearrangements only. Not all clones are present; in checked studies, unresolved V genes account for under half, and no reason is known for the remainder. For V, J and clone size, that table is used; D and trimming come from the DNA. The sample records about 99,000 clones, approximately 90% of which are singletons. 18% of the sample goes to the ten largest clones.

The data were obtained in a study of T cell responses to AZD1222 COVID-19 vaccine (dated by TCRdb to about 2021). Regarding the research as a whole: Because spike-specific TCR depth and breadth did not differ between the two schedules, AZD1222 recipients who got a second dose at roughly 4 weeks were pooled with those who got a second dose at roughly 12 weeks. Trial participants were enrolled into age subgroups of 18-55, 56-69 and 70-plus years, which contained about 150, 28 and 57 TCR-sequenced participants, respectively. A total of 233 trial participants underwent TCR sequencing, of whom about 210 received two doses of AZD1222 and about 25 received two doses of the MenACWY control vaccine.

The investigation overall reported the following: Reportedly, close to half of the unique spike-specific TCRs recognized epitopes lying outside the regions that are mutated in the B.1.351 and B.1.1.7 variants. Because no day 14 peak-response samples were available, the repertoires could be characterized only after the peak T cell response. Participants were mostly white British, with more females than males. The authors suggested clonal diversity may have been underestimated. A significant rise in spike-specific TCR breadth and depth was observed after two AZD1222 doses relative to day 0 and relative to MenACWY recipients. In the small 56-69-year group, the increase in depth fell short of significance, most likely because of low power. Conclusions about previously exposed vaccinees are limited because only a handful of AZD1222 recipients were SARS-CoV-2 seropositive at baseline. Vaccine-associated CD4 TCRs spanned the whole spike protein, with dominant responses in regions 160-218 and 743-854.

V is clipped by 1 base and J by 0 bases, and the sequence between their germline boundaries is 10 bases long. Reading the germline V gene gives CDR1 SGHTA and CDR2 FQGNSA. Including cysteine and phenylalanine, the CDR3 has 16 amino acids. This entry keeps only the CDR3 DNA: 48 bases, framed from base 1. Here the chain combines TRBV7-2 and TRBJ1-3; no D gene can be assigned with confidence. This clonotype was sampled from an adult in good health. Specimen: peripheral blood, collected on day 0 of AZD1222 vaccination. The DNA reads TGTGCCAGCAGCTTAGAGGCAGCCCTCTCTGGAAACACCATATATTTT. This codes for CASSLEAALSGNTIYF.